Each of the 24 T cell receptor beta chains below was sequenced from the same sample in a study of T cells in localized non-small cell lung cancer. The method was immunoSEQ multiplex PCR; TCRdb's version includes in-frame clones alone and lacks a portion of them. The profile covers about 78,000 clones, with approximately 84% appearing a single time and roughly 3% taken by the ten largest. The starting material was peripheral blood, obtained before any cancer treatment. All receptors derive from a man between 40 and 70 years old with stage I lung adenocarcinoma.

The V and J genes are TRBV18 and TRBJ2-5, with TRBD1 as a possible D gene (5 bases). The CDR3 sequence is 15 residues long. Germline V gene lookup returns CDR1 KGHSH and CDR2 LQKENI. V was shortened by 0 bases and J by 1 base, with 9 bases between the two germline ends. The CDR3 protein is CASSPPWTTQETQYF. The DNA of the CDR3 is TGTGCCAGCTCACCACCTTGGACAACCCAAGAGACCCAGTACTTC. The entire variable domain, with the rest obtained from reference TRBV18 and TRBJ2-5, is as follows: NAGVMQNPRHLVRRRGQEARLRCSPMKGHSHVYWYRQLPEEGLKFMVYLQKENIIDESGMPKERFSAEFPKEGPSILRIQQVVRGDSAAYFCASSPPWTTQETQYFGPGTRLLVL.

The rearrangement joins TRBV14 to TRBJ2-7; 10 bases line up with TRBD1. The germline V gene encodes CDR1 SGHDN and CDR2 FVKESK. The CDR3 length is 16 residues. After removal of 3 bases from V and 5 bases from J, the junction contained 10 bases not matched to a gene. The chain's CDR3 is CASSQDRGKLRDEQYF. The CDR3 coding sequence is TGTGCCAGCAGCCAGGACAGGGGGAAACTTCGAGACGAGCAGTACTTC.

This chain's CDR3 is CAWSQLGLGNTIYF. CDR3 nucleotides: TGTGCCTGGAGCCAGCTCGGGCTGGGAAACACCATATATTTT. The chain has TRBV30 and TRBJ1-3, with unresolved D. The CDR3 sequence is 14 residues long. The V gene lost 3 bases and the J gene lost 4 bases, with 13 bases spanning the gap. Germline values: CDR1 GTSNPN, CDR2 SVGIG (reference sequence).

This chain connects TRBV7-2 to TRBJ1-1; TRBD1 matches 7 bases. The CDR3 totals 13 residues. CDR1 and CDR2 (germline): SGHTA, FQGNSA. V shed 2 bases, J shed 4 bases, and the junction held 1 base outside the gene matches. CDR3 in amino acids: CASSLNRGTEAFF. The CDR3 DNA is TGTGCCAGCAGCTTAAACAGGGGCACTGAAGCTTTCTTT.

The sample holds one count of this clone. The chain recombines TRBV6-6 with TRBJ1-1, with no clear D. Looked up from germline, CDR1 is MNHNY and CDR2 is SVGAGI (reference sequence). With 6 bases removed from V and 7 bases from J, the gap between germline ends came to 12 bases. This CDR3 contains 12 residues. The chain's CDR3 is CASRRGPSEAFF. CDR3 bases: TGTGCCAGCAGGAGAGGACCTAGTGAAGCTTTCTTT.

This sequence joins TRBV4-1 and TRBJ2-1; TRBD2 might be the D (6 bases). The germline CDR1 and CDR2 sequences are MGHRA and YSYEKL. V dropped 1 base and J dropped 9 bases, with 34 bases sitting between them. CDR3 length: 21 amino acids. CDR3 nucleotides: TGCGCCAGCAGCCAAGGACTAGTGGGGACGAGGCGGATGAAGCACCACTCTGAGCAGTTCTTC. Its protein product is CASSQGLVGTRRMKHHSEQFF.

This sequence joins TRBV18 and TRBJ2-7, with D maybe TRBD2 (9 bases). The CDR3 spans 18 residues. Trimming shortened V by 3 bases and J by 5 bases, and 26 bases separated the two germline ends. Germline-derived CDR1 and CDR2 are KGHSH and LQKENI. CDR3 in DNA: TGTGCCAGCTCACCGACAGGGGTCCGGCTAGCGGGATCTAACGAGCAGTACTTC. This encodes CASSPTGVRLAGSNEQYF.

V usage is TRBV6-5 and J usage is TRBJ1-1; D not resolved. Germline CDR1 is MNHEY and CDR2 is SVGAGI. Deletions cut 3 bases from V and 0 bases from J, with 8 bases between. The CDR3 runs 14 residues. The CDR3 loop reads CASSYWKMNTEAFF. In DNA form, the CDR3 reads TGTGCCAGCAGTTATTGGAAAATGAACACTGAAGCTTTCTTT.

The chain has TRBV11-3 and TRBJ2-1; D possibly uses TRBD1 or TRBD2 (5 bases each). Trimming took off 2 bases at V and 6 bases at J, with 8 bases between the two ends. Germline CDR1 reads SGHNT; CDR2 reads YENEEA. The CDR3 has 13 amino acids. The CDR3 reads CASSLPGRNEQFF. The CDR3 DNA reads TGTGCCAGCAGCTTACCGGGGCGCAATGAGCAGTTCTTC.

This CDR3 is CASSIITGTVDGYTF. The CDR3 DNA is TGTGCCAGCAGCATCATAACCGGAACGGTGGATGGCTACACCTTC. The J gene is TRBJ1-2, the V gene TRBV28; D unresolved. V lost 6 bases, J lost 6 bases, and 20 bases lay in between. The CDR3 sequence is 15 residues long. The germline CDR1 and CDR2 sequences are MDHEN and SYDVKM.

This chain connects TRBV7-9 to TRBJ2-1; no firm D call. The CDR3 is 11 residues long. V dropped 2 bases and J dropped 7 bases, with 3 bases sitting between them. The germline gives CDR1 SEHNR, CDR2 FQNEAQ (reference sequence). CDR3 DNA sequence: TGTGCCAGCAGCTTATTGAATGAGCAGTTCTTC. As protein: CASSLLNEQFF.

The rearrangement joins TRBV19 to TRBJ2-1, with unresolved D. CDR1 and CDR2 (germline): LNHDA, SQIVND (reference sequence). The CDR3 runs 14 residues. Trimming shortened V by 5 bases and J by 2 bases, and 10 bases separated the two germline ends. CDR3: CASSLQQPYNEQFF. CDR3 coding DNA: TGTGCCAGTAGTTTGCAACAGCCCTACAATGAGCAGTTCTTC.

The rearrangement links TRBV19 to TRBJ1-2; a possible D gene is TRBD1 (5 bases). CDR3 size: 15 residues. V gave up 2 bases and J gave up 2 bases, with 12 bases separating them. The germline CDR1 and CDR2 sequences are LNHDA and SQIVND (reference sequence). The CDR3 loop reads CASSILGRENYGYTF. As DNA, the CDR3 is TGTGCCAGTAGTATATTGGGACGGGAAAACTATGGCTACACCTTC.

This clone was seen more than once but under ten times. V is TRBV6-6 and J is TRBJ1-2, with 9 bases identical to TRBD1. V dropped 5 bases and J dropped 7; count of bases not matched to a gene: 11. The CDR3 length is 15 residues. The germline CDR1 and CDR2 sequences are MNHNY and SVGAGI (reference sequence). CDR3 residues: CASSAPQGAGGGYTF. CDR3 sequence (DNA): TGTGCCAGCAGTGCTCCACAGGGGGCGGGAGGTGGCTACACCTTC.

The chain carries TRBV6-5 and TRBJ1-2; maybe TRBD1 (5 bases). Germline assignment: CDR1 MNHEY and CDR2 SVGAGI. CDR3 length equals 15 residues. The V and J ends lost 9 bases and 3 bases respectively, with 20 bases between them. The CDR3 protein is CASSLGRSLYYGYTF. The CDR3 DNA is TGTGCCAGTTCCCTGGGGCGGAGCCTATACTATGGCTACACCTTC.

V usage is TRBV20-1 and J usage is TRBJ2-1; 7 bases map to TRBD2. V was clipped by 8 bases and J by 9 bases; unmatched bases: 4. Germline assignment: CDR1 DFQATT and CDR2 SNEGSKA (reference sequence). This CDR3 is 10 amino acids long. CDR3 loop: CSTWGGEQFF. As DNA, the CDR3 is TGCAGTACCTGGGGGGGTGAGCAGTTCTTC.

The chain's CDR3 is CASSLRGSPYEQYF. CDR3 bases: TGTGCCAGCAGCTTACGGGGGTCCCCCTACGAGCAGTACTTC. The rearrangement links TRBV5-6 to TRBJ2-7; possibly TRBD2 for D (6 bases). There are 14 residues in the CDR3. Trimming cost V 2 bases and J 2 bases, with 11 bases left between them. The germline gives CDR1 SGHDT, CDR2 YYEEEE.

V is TRBV28 and J is TRBJ1-2; the D gene is possibly TRBD1 (5 bases). V lost 7 bases and J lost 3, with 15 bases in between. Germline CDR1 MDHEN, CDR2 SYDVKM. There are 14 residues in the CDR3. The CDR3 reads CASIISGGYYGYTF. CDR3 nucleotides: TGTGCCAGCATTATCTCTGGGGGGTACTATGGCTACACCTTC.

The J gene is TRBJ2-7, the V gene TRBV7-2, with D unclear. The CDR3 contains 12 residues. V was shortened by 5 bases and J by 4 bases, with 9 bases between the two germline ends. CDR1 is SGHTA and CDR2 is FQGNSA in the germline V gene. CDR3 in DNA: TGTGCCAGCAGCCCACCCGGGTACGAGCAGTACTTC. This translates into CASSPPGYEQYF.

V is TRBV14 and J is TRBJ2-2; TRBD2 is a possible D gene (6 bases). This CDR3 spans 16 amino acids. Trimming pared 0 bases from V and 2 bases from J, leaving 10 bases between. Germline V gene data show CDR1 as SGHDN and CDR2 as FVKESK. CDR3 loop: CASSQDWRGNTGELFF. The CDR3, as DNA: TGTGCCAGCAGCCAAGATTGGAGGGGTAACACCGGGGAGCTGTTTTTT.

The V call is TRBV28, the J call TRBJ2-3; weak D call: TRBD2 (5 bases). The V and J ends lost 2 bases and 1 base respectively, with 28 bases between them. The CDR3 length is 21 residues. CDR1 and CDR2 from the germline V gene are MDHEN and SYDVKM. CDR3 protein: CASSLPNKVPGGGVGTDTQYF. In DNA, the CDR3 is TGTGCCAGCAGTTTACCTAATAAGGTTCCGGGCGGAGGAGTTGGCACAGATACGCAGTATTTT. Variable domain in full (rest from reference TRBV28 and TRBJ2-3): DVKVTQSSRYLVKRTGEKVFLECVQDMDHENMFWYRQDPGLGLRLIYFSYDVKMKEKGDIPEGYSVSREKKERFSLILESASTNQTSMYLCASSLPNKVPGGGVGTDTQYFGPGTRLTVL.

The rearrangement links TRBV29-1 to TRBJ2-1; 7 nucleotides match TRBD2. CDR1 is SQVTM, CDR2 ANQGSEA, per germline. The length of the CDR3 is 15 residues. The V gene end was trimmed by 1 base and the J gene end by 0 bases; junction bases not matched to a gene: 3. The CDR3 sequence is CSVEGGEGSYNEQFF. CDR3 sequence (DNA): TGCAGCGTTGAAGGGGGGGAGGGCTCCTACAATGAGCAGTTCTTC.

This chain links TRBV5-1 with TRBJ2-7; D is unresolved. Germline loops: CDR1 SGHRS, CDR2 YFSETQ. The V end lost 2 bases, the J end lost 4 bases, and 10 bases lay between the germline ends. The CDR3 runs to 13 residues. The CDR3 bases are TGCGCCAGCAGCTTTATAGTCGGATACGAGCAGTACTTC. Its protein is CASSFIVGYEQYF.

With regard to this clone: Sequence at one end of the junction differs from germline and may be a read error. Other DNA sequences in the sample encode the same CDR3. The rearrangement joins TRBV4-1 to TRBJ1-4; TRBD1 matches 10 bases. Germline V gene lookup returns CDR1 MGHRA and CDR2 YSYEKL. This CDR3 region has 14 residues. The CDR3: CASSHGQGGEKLFF. The CDR3, as DNA: TGCGCCAGTAGCCATGGACAGGGGGGGGAAAAACTGTTTTTT.